The 8 T cell receptor beta chains below come from one sample, sequenced in a study of OX40 agonist ivuxolimab in advanced cancers. Generated by immunoSEQ multiplex PCR, the TCRdb table keeps only in-frame clones and is missing some. The sample has approximately 64,000 clones, around four fifths seen once. Source: CD4+ or CD8+ T cells sorted from blood, taken in a trial of the OX40 agonist ivuxolimab. These TCRs come from an adult with an advanced solid tumor such as melanoma, head and neck, liver or kidney cancer.

This chain connects TRBV2 to TRBJ2-2; D not certain. Germline-derived CDR1 and CDR2 are SNHLY and FYNNEI. This CDR3 is 15 amino acids long. V lost 9 bases and J lost 1, with 15 bases in between. CDR3 sequence: CASNVAALNTGELFF. CDR3 DNA sequence: TGTGCCAGTAACGTTGCGGCCTTGAACACCGGGGAGCTGTTTTTT. The whole variable domain, remainder taken from reference TRBV2 and TRBJ2-2, is EPEVTQTPSHQVTQMGQEVILRCVPISNHLYFYWYRQILGQKVEFLVSFYNNEISEKSEIFDDQFSVERPDGSNFTLKIRSTKLEDSAMYFCASNVAALNTGELFFGEGSRLTVL.

The chain employs TRBV5-1 and TRBJ2-5; D possibly corresponds to TRBD2 (6 bases). The CDR3 covers 16 residues. Per germline, CDR1 SGHRS and CDR2 YFSETQ. V dropped 0 bases and J dropped 4 bases, with 16 bases sitting between them. The DNA of the CDR3 is TGCGCCAGCAGCTTGGGTTTGATTCCGGGGGTAGAGACCCAGTACTTC. Translation gives CASSLGLIPGVETQYF.

There are a few counts of this clone. V usage is TRBV9 and J usage is TRBJ2-2, with D uncertain. The germline V and J ends were trimmed by 4 bases and 0 bases, with 7 bases remaining between them. Germline V CDR1 and CDR2: SGDLS, YYNGEE. The CDR3 extends over 14 amino acids. DNA for the CDR3: TGTGCCAGCAGCAGAAGCCCGAACACCGGGGAGCTGTTTTTT. The encoded protein is CASSRSPNTGELFF.

V usage is TRBV6-6 and J usage is TRBJ2-1; D gene uncertain. Germline lookup yields CDR1 MNHNY and CDR2 SVGAGI (reference sequence). There are 14 residues in the CDR3. Trimming cost V 6 bases and J 2 bases, with 11 bases left between them. This CDR3 is CASSQQHTYNEQFF. CDR3 DNA sequence: TGTGCCAGCAGCCAGCAGCACACCTACAATGAGCAGTTCTTC.

The rearrangement uses TRBV10-3 and TRBJ1-1, with TRBD1 matching 9 bases. Germline-derived CDR1 and CDR2 are ENHRY and SYGVKD. CDR3 length: 13 amino acids. V was pared by 3 bases and J by 6 bases, with 2 bases of the junction left unmatched. This chain's CDR3 is CAISERDRAEAFF. The CDR3 DNA sequence: TGTGCCATCAGTGAACGGGACAGGGCTGAAGCTTTCTTT.

Only one count was recorded for this clone. J is TRBJ1-2 and V is TRBV20-1; no reliable D call. Trimming took 0 bases from V and 8 from J, leaving 7 bases between them. Germline values: CDR1 DFQATT, CDR2 SNEGSKA (reference sequence). CDR3 length equals 11 residues. This CDR3 is CSARDQFGYTF. CDR3 nucleotides: TGCAGTGCTAGAGATCAGTTCGGCTACACCTTC.

The chain uses TRBV29-1 and TRBJ2-7; the D is unclear. V lost 5 bases and J 3 bases, leaving 14 bases between the germline ends. This CDR3 has 13 amino acids. Germline V gene lookup returns CDR1 SQVTM and CDR2 ANQGSEA. In nucleotides, the CDR3 is TGCAGCGTTTTGGGGAAGGGAAGCTACGAGCAGTACTTC. Translated, it gives CSVLGKGSYEQYF.

The CDR3 DNA is TGTGCCAGCAGCCAAGCGTCCAGCATCGGGGAGCAGTACTTC. It yields the protein CASSQASSIGEQYF. J is TRBJ2-5 and V is TRBV14, with a weak D call TRBD2 (5 bases). Trimming stripped 1 base from V and 11 bases from J, with 17 bases between. This CDR3 region has 14 residues. CDR1 is SGHDN and CDR2 is FVKESK in the germline V gene.